The T cell receptor beta chain under discussion was sequenced for a study of a mutant IDH1 vaccine in newly diagnosed glioma (dated by TCRdb to the early 2020s). With respect to the entire study: Eight vaccinations were administered to patients in weeks 1, 3, 5, 7, 11, 15, 19 and 23, corresponding to visits V03 through V10. Vaccination started 4-6 weeks after radiotherapy alone, or was given together with temozolomide cycles in the groups whose treatment included chemotherapy. Of the roughly 32 patients who were treated, around 60% were male and approximately 40% were female, and the mean age was about 37 years. Prior to enrollment, standard therapy consisting of radiotherapy alone, temozolomide alone, or radiochemotherapy with temozolomide had been administered to patients, with the combination being received by most patients. Peripheral blood samples were drawn at six visits, namely V03 (baseline), V05, V07, V10, V12 and V13. Longitudinal TCRB deep sequencing was performed for roughly 25 treated patients wherever samples were available for exploratory analyses. Here is what the overall study found, with its caveats: Vaccine-induced immune responses across multiple MHC alleles were detected in 90% to 95% of patients. It was noted by the authors that analyses of patient blood samples could not be reproduced owing to sample limitations. No apparent relationship was observed between pseudoprogression and alterations in the top peripheral T cell clonotypes detected by TCRB sequencing. PBMC samples for TCRB deep sequencing were selected based on availability.

This clone appeared once. Its antigen has not been determined. One base away there is no much larger clone; base qualities are not given. CDR1 MNHEY and CDR2 SVGAGI were looked up in the germline V gene. The CDR3, from cysteine to phenylalanine, totals 15 residues. The retained sequence is limited to the CDR3, 45 bases, with the frame set at the first base. Ends trimmed: V by 6 bases, J by 3 bases; bases unmatched to a gene: 4. The sample's time point, from its label and the paper: week 11, during vaccination. Every vaccine dose consisted of 300 ug of a 20-mer mutant IDH1 peptide in Montanide, administered subcutaneously together with topical imiquimod. All donors had newly diagnosed IDH1-mutant astrocytomas of WHO grade 3 or 4 that showed loss of nuclear ATRX. The samples were drawn from NOA16, a multicentre, single-arm, open-label phase I trial in Germany that tested a mutant IDH1 peptide vaccine in humans for the first time. Genomic DNA for TCRB sequencing was extracted from EDTA blood using the DNeasy Blood and Tissue Kit.

Library preparation was by the immunoSEQ multiplex PCR assay. The hsTCRB Kit was used according to the manufacturer's protocol to amplify rearranged TCR beta chain sequences. TCRB libraries were sequenced on an Illumina MiSeq. Turning to the authors' computational methods: The proprietary platform of the kit vendor was used for demultiplexing, trimming and gene mapping. The table was pulled from immuneACCESS by TCRdb, which kept in-frame rearrangements only. Such tables lose some clones; where checked, under half of the loss comes from unresolved V genes, and the rest has no known cause. For V, J and clone size, that table is used; D and trimming come from the DNA. Recorded for this sample are 100,000 to 120,000 clones; 85% to 90% of them occurred a single time. The leading ten clones occupy roughly 0.61% of the sample.

This clonotype was obtained from a woman aged 45 to 65 with glioma. The rearrangement joined TRBV6-5 to TRBJ1-5; 11 middle bases align to TRBD1. Sequencing was performed on PBMCs, taken from a glioma patient whose treatment included an IDH1 peptide vaccine. CDR3 sequence: CASSRTGGSNQPQHF. The sequence in DNA is TGTGCCAGCAGCCGGACAGGGGGCTCCAATCAGCCCCAGCATTTT.